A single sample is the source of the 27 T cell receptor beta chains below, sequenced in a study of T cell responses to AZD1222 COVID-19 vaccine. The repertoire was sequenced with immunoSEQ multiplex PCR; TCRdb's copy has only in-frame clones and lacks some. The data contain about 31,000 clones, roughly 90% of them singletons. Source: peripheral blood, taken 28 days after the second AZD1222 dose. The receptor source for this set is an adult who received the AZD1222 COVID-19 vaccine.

The DNA for the CDR3 is TGTGCCAGCAGCTCCCAGGGGAGCACTGAAGCTTTCTTT. This translates into CASSSQGSTEAFF. The chain recombines TRBV7-9 with TRBJ1-1; D possibly corresponds to TRBD1 (6 bases). Germline values: CDR1 SEHNR, CDR2 FQNEAQ (reference sequence). The CDR3 is 13 residues long. The V end lost 4 bases, the J end lost 4 bases, and 10 bases lay between the germline ends.

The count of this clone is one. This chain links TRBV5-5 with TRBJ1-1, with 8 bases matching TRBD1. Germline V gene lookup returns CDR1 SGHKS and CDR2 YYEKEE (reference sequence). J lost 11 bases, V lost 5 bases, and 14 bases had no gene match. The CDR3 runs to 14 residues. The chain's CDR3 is CASRRPPDREEAFF. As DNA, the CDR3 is TGTGCCAGCAGGCGACCCCCGGACAGGGAGGAGGCTTTCTTT.

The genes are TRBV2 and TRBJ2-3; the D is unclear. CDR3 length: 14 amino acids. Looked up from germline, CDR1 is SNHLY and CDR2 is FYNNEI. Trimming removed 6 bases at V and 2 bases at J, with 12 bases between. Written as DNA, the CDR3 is TGTGCCAGCAGGGTAGTGGGGTCCACAGATACGCAGTATTTT. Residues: CASRVVGSTDTQYF.

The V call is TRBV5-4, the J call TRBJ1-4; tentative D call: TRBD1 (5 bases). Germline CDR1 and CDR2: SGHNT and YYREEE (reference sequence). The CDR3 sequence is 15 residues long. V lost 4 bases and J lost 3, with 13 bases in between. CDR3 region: CASSPPGGSNEKLFF. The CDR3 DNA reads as TGTGCCAGCAGCCCGCCCGGGGGATCTAATGAAAAACTGTTTTTT.

The CDR3 DNA reads as TGTGCCAGCAGCCACGGGGTCCAGGACTATGGCTACACCTTC. As protein: CASSHGVQDYGYTF. The V and J genes are TRBV4-2 and TRBJ1-2; D is undetermined. V was pared by 3 bases and J by 3 bases, with 11 bases between. The germline V gene has CDR1 LGHNA and CDR2 YNFKEQ. This CDR3 comprises 14 residues.

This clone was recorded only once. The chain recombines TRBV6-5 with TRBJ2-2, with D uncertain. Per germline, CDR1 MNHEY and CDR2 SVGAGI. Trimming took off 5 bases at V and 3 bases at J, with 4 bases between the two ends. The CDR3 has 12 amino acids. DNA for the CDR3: TGTGCCAGCAGTCGGGACACCGGGGAGCTGTTTTTT. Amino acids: CASSRDTGELFF.

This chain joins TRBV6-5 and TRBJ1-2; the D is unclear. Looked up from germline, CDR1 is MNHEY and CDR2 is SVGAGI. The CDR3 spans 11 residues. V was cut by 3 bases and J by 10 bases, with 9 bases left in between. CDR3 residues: CASSYYGDYTF. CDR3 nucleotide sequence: TGTGCCAGCAGTTATTACGGGGACTACACCTTC.

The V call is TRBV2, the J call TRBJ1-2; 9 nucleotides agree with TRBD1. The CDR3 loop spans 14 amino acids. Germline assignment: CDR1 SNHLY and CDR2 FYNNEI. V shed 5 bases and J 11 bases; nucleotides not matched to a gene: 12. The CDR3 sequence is CASSPIRDRAQYTF. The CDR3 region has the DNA TGTGCCAGCAGTCCGATCCGGGACAGGGCCCAATACACCTTC.

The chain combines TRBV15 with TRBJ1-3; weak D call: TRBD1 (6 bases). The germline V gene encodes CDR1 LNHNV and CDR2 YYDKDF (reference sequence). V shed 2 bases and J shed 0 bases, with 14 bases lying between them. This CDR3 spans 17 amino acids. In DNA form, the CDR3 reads TGTGCCACCAGCAGATCCTCACGGACAGACTCTGGAAACACCATATATTTT. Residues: CATSRSSRTDSGNTIYF.

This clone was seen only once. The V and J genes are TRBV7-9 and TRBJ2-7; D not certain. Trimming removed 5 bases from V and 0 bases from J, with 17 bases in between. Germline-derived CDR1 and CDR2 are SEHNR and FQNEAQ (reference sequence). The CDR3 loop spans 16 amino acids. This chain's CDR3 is CASSPKLGSSSYEQYF. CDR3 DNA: TGTGCCAGCAGCCCGAAATTAGGGTCGAGCTCCTACGAGCAGTACTTC.

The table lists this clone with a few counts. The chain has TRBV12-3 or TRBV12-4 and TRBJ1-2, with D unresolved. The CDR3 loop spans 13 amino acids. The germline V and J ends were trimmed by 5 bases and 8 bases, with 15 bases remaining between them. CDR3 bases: TGTGCCAGCAGTCCTCTCGGGTCACTAGGCTACACCTTC. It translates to CASSPLGSLGYTF.

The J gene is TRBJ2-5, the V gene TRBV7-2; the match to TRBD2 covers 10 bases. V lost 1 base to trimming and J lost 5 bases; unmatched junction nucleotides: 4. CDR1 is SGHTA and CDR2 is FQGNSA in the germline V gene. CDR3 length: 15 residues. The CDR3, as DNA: TGTGCCAGCAGCTTAGGGCTAGCGGGGGTGGAGACCCAGTACTTC. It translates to CASSLGLAGVETQYF. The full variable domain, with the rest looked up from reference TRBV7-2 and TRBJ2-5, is GAGVSQSPSNKVTEKGKDVELRCDPISGHTALYWYRQSLGQGLEFLIYFQGNSAPDKSGLPSDRFSAERTGGSVSTLTIQRTQQEDSAVYLCASSLGLAGVETQYFGPGTRLLVL.

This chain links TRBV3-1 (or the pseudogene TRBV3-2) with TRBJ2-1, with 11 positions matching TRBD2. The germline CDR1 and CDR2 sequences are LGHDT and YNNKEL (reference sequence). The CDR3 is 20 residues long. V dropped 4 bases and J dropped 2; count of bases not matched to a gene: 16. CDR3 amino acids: CASSPAPGLAAAGPYNEQFF. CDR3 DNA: TGTGCCAGCAGCCCGGCCCCGGGACTAGCGGCCGCGGGGCCCTACAATGAGCAGTTCTTC.

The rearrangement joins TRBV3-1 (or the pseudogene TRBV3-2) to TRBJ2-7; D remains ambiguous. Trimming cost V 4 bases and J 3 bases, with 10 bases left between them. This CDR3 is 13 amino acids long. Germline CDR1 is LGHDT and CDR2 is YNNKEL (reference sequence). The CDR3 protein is CASSLGRNYEQYF. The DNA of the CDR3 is TGTGCCAGCAGCCTCGGACGGAACTACGAGCAGTACTTC.

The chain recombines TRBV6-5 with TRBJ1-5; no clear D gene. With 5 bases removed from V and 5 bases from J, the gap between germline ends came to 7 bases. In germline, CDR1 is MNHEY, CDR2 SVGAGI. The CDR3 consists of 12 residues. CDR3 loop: CASSPSHQPQHF. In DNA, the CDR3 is TGTGCCAGCAGTCCATCTCATCAGCCCCAGCATTTT.

The CDR3 nucleotides are TGCGCCAGCAGCCAAGATCCCCTTGGGGCCAACGTCCTGACTTTC. Residues: CASSQDPLGANVLTF. The chain employs TRBV4-1 and TRBJ2-6; D is undetermined. V shed 0 bases and J shed 3 bases, with 6 bases lying between them. The CDR3 totals 15 residues. From germline, CDR1 is MGHRA and CDR2 YSYEKL.

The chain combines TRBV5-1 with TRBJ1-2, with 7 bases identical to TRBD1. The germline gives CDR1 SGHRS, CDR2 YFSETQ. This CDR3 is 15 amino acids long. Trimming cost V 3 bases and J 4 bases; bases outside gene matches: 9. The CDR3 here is CASSSSPGQSYGYTF. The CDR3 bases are TGCGCCAGCAGCTCCTCCCCGGGACAGTCCTATGGCTACACCTTC.

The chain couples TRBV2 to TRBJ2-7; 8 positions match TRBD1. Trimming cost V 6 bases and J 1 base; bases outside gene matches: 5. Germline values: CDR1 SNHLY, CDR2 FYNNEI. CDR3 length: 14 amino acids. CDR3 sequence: CASRTGQGSYEQYF. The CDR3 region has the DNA TGTGCCAGCAGGACCGGACAGGGTTCCTACGAGCAGTACTTC.

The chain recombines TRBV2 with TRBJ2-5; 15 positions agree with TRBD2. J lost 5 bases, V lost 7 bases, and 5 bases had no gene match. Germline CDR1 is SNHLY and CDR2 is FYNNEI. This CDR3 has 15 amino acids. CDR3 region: CASIGLAGGRETQYF. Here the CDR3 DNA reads TGTGCCAGCATTGGACTAGCGGGGGGGCGGGAGACCCAGTACTTC.

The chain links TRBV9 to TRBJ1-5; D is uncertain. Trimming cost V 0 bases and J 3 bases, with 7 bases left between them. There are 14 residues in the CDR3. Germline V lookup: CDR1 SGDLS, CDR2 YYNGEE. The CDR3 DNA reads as TGTGCCAGCAGCGTAGACGGAGTCAATCAGCCCCAGCATTTT. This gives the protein CASSVDGVNQPQHF.

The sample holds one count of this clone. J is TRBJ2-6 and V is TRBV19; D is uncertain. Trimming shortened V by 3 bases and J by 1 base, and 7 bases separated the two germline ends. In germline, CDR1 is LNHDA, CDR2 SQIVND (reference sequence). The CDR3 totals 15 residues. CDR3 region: CASSIGNSGANVLTF. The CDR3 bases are TGTGCCAGTAGTATCGGTAATTCTGGGGCCAACGTCCTGACTTTC.

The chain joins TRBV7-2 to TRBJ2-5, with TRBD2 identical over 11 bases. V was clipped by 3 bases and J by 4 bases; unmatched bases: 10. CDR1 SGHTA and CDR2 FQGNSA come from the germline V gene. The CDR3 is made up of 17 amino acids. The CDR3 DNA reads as TGTGCCAGCAGCTTTCCGGGACTAGCGGAAAAGGGAGAGACCCAGTACTTC. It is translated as CASSFPGLAEKGETQYF.

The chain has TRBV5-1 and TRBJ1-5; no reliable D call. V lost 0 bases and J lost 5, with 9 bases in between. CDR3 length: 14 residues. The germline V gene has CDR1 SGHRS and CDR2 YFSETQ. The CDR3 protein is CASSLAGLDQPQHF. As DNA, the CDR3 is TGCGCCAGCAGCTTGGCCGGGTTGGATCAGCCCCAGCATTTT. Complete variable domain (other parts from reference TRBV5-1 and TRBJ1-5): KAGVTQTPRYLIKTRGQQVTLSCSPISGHRSVSWYQQTPGQGLQFLFEYFSETQRNKGNFPGRFSGRQFSNSRSEMNVSTLELGDSALYLCASSLAGLDQPQHFGDGTRLSIL.

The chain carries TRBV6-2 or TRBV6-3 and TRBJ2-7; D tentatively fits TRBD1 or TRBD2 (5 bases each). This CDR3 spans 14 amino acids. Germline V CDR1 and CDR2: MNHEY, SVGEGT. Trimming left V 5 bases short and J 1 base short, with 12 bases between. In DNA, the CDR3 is TGTGCCAGCAGTCTAGACGAGGGGTCCTACGAGCAGTACTTC. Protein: CASSLDEGSYEQYF.

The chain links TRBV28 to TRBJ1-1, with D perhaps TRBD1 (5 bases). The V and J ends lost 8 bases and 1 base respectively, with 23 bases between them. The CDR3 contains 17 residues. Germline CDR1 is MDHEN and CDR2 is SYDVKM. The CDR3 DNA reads TGTGCCAGCGGGTTACGTGCGGCAGGGAAGGAGAACACTGAAGCTTTCTTT. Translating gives CASGLRAAGKENTEAFF.

CDR3 sequence (DNA): TGTGCCAGCAGCCCGGGACAGGGGGCTTGGGAGACCCAGTACTTC. The encoded protein is CASSPGQGAWETQYF. The chain combines TRBV3-1 (or the pseudogene TRBV3-2) with TRBJ2-5, with TRBD1 matching 12 bases. There are 15 residues in the CDR3. CDR1 and CDR2 (germline): LGHDT, YNNKEL (reference sequence). J was trimmed by 5 bases and V by 4 bases; bases with no gene match: 5.

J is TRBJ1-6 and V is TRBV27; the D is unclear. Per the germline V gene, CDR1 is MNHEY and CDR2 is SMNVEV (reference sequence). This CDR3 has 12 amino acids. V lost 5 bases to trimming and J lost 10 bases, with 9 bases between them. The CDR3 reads CASSINMSPLHF. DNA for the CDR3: TGTGCCAGCAGTATAAACATGTCACCCCTCCACTTT.